Listed below are T cell receptor beta chains from one sample, sequenced in a study of T-cell memory formation after mild COVID-19. One entry per CDR3 protein, called by TCRdb with MiXCR from the 5' RACE reads. The sample lists roughly 380,000 distinct CDR3 sequences; around 28% were seen once. The specimen was PBMCs or a T cell subset sorted from them (not recorded which). The source is an adult woman who had mild COVID-19 (a few samples of this study predate the infection). Cell type and time point are not known. Each CDR3 is given without its conserved first and last residue.

CDR3aa	v_gene	j_gene
ASSLRQEHNQPQH	TRBV7-2	TRBJ1-5
ASSHGGLAGSNEQF	TRBV3-1	TRBJ2-1
ASSLGQNNQPQH	TRBV7-2	TRBJ1-5
ATSRDHPGTGTETQY	TRBV15	TRBJ2-5
ATSDPTSVELF	TRBV24-1	TRBJ2-2
ASSPLGGTNTGELF	TRBV5-5	TRBJ2-2
ASSWGQGGYNEQF	TRBV11-2	TRBJ2-1
ASRANEQF	TRBV12-3/TRBV12-4	TRBJ2-1
ASSQRAGQGNEKLF	TRBV4-1	TRBJ1-4
ASSEGGNTEAF	TRBV25-1	TRBJ1-1
ASSLIRQSSYEQY	TRBV7-8	TRBJ2-7
ASSLTGADTEAF	TRBV5-6	TRBJ1-1
ASSQGVGLTDTQY	TRBV4-2	TRBJ2-3
AISENRQAETQY	TRBV10-3	TRBJ2-5
SARELLGQF	TRBV20-1	TRBJ2-1
SARDGTLGGYT	TRBV20-1	TRBJ1-2
ASSFWASGGTDTQY	TRBV7-6	TRBJ2-3
ATSDLTGGAETQY	TRBV24-1	TRBJ2-5
ASSSGPSGNEQF	TRBV7-2	TRBJ2-1
ASSFDRGPVNEQF	TRBV5-1	TRBJ2-1
ASSFQATGQNEAF	TRBV5-1	TRBJ1-1
ASTFSGQGAVGYT	TRBV6-5	TRBJ1-2
SAGGVLGPTEAF	TRBV20-1	TRBJ1-1
SAGQGTVTDTQY	TRBV29-1	TRBJ2-3
AAGDGWNQPQH	TRBV6-6	TRBJ1-5
ASSFTWENALPHEQF	TRBV7-9	TRBJ2-1
SARGWTSGNYNEQF	TRBV20-1	TRBJ2-1
ASSKVLAVGPYHTRGQF	TRBV21-1	TRBJ2-1
ASSPDSLGEQF	TRBV18	TRBJ2-1
ASSPGGRNTEAF	TRBV5-1	TRBJ1-1
AWSRTDYGYT	TRBV30	TRBJ1-2
SARDLASGGLSTDTQY	TRBV20-1	TRBJ2-3
ASTTSGRGVNTQY	TRBV12-3/TRBV12-4	TRBJ2-3
ASSERRSGELF	TRBV6-1	TRBJ2-2
ASSTEGGRDTQY	TRBV7-9	TRBJ2-3
SVPRTKQGNEQF	TRBV29-1	TRBJ2-1
ASSFTQNTEAF	TRBV12-3/TRBV12-4	TRBJ1-1
SDRTGPFTH	TRBV29-1	TRBJ2-5
ASSVTGRDSYNEQF	TRBV9	TRBJ2-1
ASSPRRYEQY	TRBV12-3/TRBV12-4	TRBJ2-7
ASSRNINTGELF	TRBV7-7	TRBJ2-2
ASSLTGGDDGYT	TRBV7-3	TRBJ1-2
ATSDGTPPYEQY	TRBV24-1	TRBJ2-7
ASSPWTSGFYNEQF	TRBV5-1	TRBJ2-1
ASSSGGGGMY	TRBV6-5	TRBJ1-5
ASSYSASGRGDTQY	TRBV6-5	TRBJ2-3
ASSSSAGAKLDEQY	TRBV6-5	TRBJ2-7
SVRKGQGYTEAF	TRBV29-1	TRBJ1-1
ASSQDTGRAEAF	TRBV4-3	TRBJ1-1
ASSLSGQGQPQH	TRBV12-3/TRBV12-4	TRBJ1-5
ASSLITSAGELF	TRBV7-9	TRBJ2-2
ATSRAGEDTQY	TRBV15	TRBJ2-3
ASSPWQGEGQPQH	TRBV7-2	TRBJ1-5
SASPDRANYGYT	TRBV20-1	TRBJ1-2
SVDQGIPYGYT	TRBV29-1	TRBJ1-2
ASSAPGRGYEQY	TRBV9	TRBJ2-7
ASSQGQATDTQY	TRBV7-7	TRBJ2-3
SASSWDEQF	TRBV20-1	TRBJ2-1
ASSLDVNVNTEAF	TRBV7-2	TRBJ1-1
ASTYDREETQY	TRBV7-9	TRBJ2-5